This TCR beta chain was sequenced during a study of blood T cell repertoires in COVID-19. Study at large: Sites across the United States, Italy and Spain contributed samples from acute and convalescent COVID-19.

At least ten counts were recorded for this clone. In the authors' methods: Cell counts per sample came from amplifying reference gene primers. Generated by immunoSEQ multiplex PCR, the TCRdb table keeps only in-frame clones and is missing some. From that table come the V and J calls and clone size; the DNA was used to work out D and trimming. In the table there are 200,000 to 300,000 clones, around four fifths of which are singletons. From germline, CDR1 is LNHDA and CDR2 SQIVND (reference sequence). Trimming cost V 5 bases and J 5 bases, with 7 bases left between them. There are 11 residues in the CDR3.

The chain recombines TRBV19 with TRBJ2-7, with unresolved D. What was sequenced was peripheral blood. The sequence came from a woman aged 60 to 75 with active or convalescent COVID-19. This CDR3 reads CASSEANEQYF. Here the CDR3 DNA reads TGTGCCAGTAGTGAAGCCAACGAGCAGTACTTC.